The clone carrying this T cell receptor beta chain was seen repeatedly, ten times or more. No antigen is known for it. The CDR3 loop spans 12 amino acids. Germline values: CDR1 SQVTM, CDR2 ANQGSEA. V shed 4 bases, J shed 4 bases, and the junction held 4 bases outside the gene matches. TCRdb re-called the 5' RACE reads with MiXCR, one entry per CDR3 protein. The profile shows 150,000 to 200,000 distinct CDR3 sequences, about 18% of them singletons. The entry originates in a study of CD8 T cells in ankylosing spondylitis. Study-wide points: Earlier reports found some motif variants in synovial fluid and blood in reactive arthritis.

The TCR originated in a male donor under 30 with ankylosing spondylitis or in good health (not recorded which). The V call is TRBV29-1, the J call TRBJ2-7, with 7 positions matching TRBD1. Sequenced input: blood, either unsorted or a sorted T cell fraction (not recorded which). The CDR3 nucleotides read TGCAGCGTTGTGGGACAGACTTACGAGCAGTACTTC. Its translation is CSVVGQTYEQYF.